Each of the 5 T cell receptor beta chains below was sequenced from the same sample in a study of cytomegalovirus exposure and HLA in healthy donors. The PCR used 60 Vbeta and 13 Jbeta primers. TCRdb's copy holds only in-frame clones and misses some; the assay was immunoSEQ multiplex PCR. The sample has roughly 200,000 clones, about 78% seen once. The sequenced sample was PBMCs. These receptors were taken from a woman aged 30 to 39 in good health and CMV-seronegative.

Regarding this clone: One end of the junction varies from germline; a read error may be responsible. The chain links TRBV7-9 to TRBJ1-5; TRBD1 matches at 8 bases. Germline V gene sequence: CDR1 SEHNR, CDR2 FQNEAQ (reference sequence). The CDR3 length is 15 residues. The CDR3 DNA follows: TGTTCCAGCAGCTCGGACAGGGAACGGAATCAGCCCCAGCATTTT. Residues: CSSSSDRERNQPQHF.

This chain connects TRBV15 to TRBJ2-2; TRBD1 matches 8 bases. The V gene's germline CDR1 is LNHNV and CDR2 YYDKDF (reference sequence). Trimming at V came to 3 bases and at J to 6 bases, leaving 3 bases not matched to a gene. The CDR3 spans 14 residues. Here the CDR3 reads CATSRDRVPGELFF. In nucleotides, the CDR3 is TGTGCCACCAGCAGGGACAGGGTCCCCGGGGAGCTGTTTTTT.

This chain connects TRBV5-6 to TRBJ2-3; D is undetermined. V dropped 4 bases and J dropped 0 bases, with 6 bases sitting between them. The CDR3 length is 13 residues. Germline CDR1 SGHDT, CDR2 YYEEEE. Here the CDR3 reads CASSVQSTDTQYF. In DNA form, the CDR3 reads TGTGCCAGCAGCGTACAGAGCACAGATACGCAGTATTTT.

The chain's CDR3 is CASRYIATGELFF. CDR3 DNA: TGTGCCAGCAGATACATAGCCACCGGGGAGCTGTTTTTT. The chain employs TRBV7-9 and TRBJ2-2, with no clear D. The CDR3 sequence is 13 residues long. V shed 6 bases and J shed 4 bases, with 9 bases lying between them. Germline V gene sequence: CDR1 SEHNR, CDR2 FQNEAQ (reference sequence).

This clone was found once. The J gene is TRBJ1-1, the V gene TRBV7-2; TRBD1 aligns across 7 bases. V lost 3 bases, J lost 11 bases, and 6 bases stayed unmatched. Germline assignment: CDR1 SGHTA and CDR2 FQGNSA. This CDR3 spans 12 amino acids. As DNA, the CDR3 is TGTGCCAGCAGCTTGACCGGGACAGTTGCTTTCTTT. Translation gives CASSLTGTVAFF.